The next 8 T cell receptor beta chains were all read from a single sample in a study of T-cell memory formation after mild COVID-19. TCRdb processed the 5' RACE reads anew with MiXCR; each CDR3 protein has one entry. The sample lists more than 250,000 distinct CDR3 sequences, under 20% occurring once. The sequenced sample consisted of PBMCs or a T cell subset sorted from them (not recorded which). These receptors were obtained from a man aged 18 to 35 who had mild COVID-19 (a few samples of this study predate the infection). Cell type and time point are not known.

This clonotype turned up a few times. The J gene is TRBJ1-6, the V gene TRBV9; D is ambiguous. The CDR3 spans 15 residues. Trimming shortened V by 3 bases and J by 4 bases, and 11 bases separated the two germline ends. Germline V gene sequence: CDR1 SGDLS, CDR2 YYNGEE. The CDR3 region is CASSARTGYNSPLHF. The CDR3 DNA is TGTGCCAGCAGCGCAAGGACGGGGTATAATTCACCCCTCCACTTT.

This chain joins TRBV11-2 and TRBJ2-3; D gene ambiguous. V was trimmed by 1 base and J by 4 bases, leaving 9 bases between them. From germline, CDR1 is SGHAT and CDR2 FQNNGV. CDR3 length: 14 residues. The chain's CDR3 is CASSLAQPPDTQYF. DNA for the CDR3: TGTGCCAGCAGCTTAGCCCAGCCTCCAGATACGCAGTATTTT.

V is TRBV4-3 and J is TRBJ1-6, with D uncertain. Germline V gene lookup returns CDR1 LGHNA and CDR2 YSLEER. This CDR3 spans 13 amino acids. V lost 4 bases and J lost 7, with 8 bases in between. Here the CDR3 reads CASSRVENSPLHF. CDR3 nucleotide sequence: TGCGCCAGCAGCCGTGTGGAGAATTCACCCCTCCACTTT.

This chain uses TRBV6-1 with TRBJ2-7, with 7 bases identical to TRBD1. The CDR3 has 16 amino acids. Trimming at V came to 6 bases and at J to 4 bases, leaving 15 bases not matched to a gene. Germline loops: CDR1 MNHNS, CDR2 SASEGT. CDR3 in amino acids: CASSERIDRASYEQYV. CDR3 DNA sequence: TGTGCCAGCAGCGAAAGGATAGACAGGGCCTCTTACGAGCAGTACGTC.

CDR3: CASSLAQVDTQYF. The DNA of the CDR3 is TGCGCCAGCAGCTTGGCCCAGGTGGATACGCAGTATTTT. The chain employs TRBV5-1 and TRBJ2-3; D unclear. The germline V gene encodes CDR1 SGHRS and CDR2 YFSETQ. The CDR3 is 13 residues long. V lost 0 bases and J lost 6, with 8 bases in between.

The rearrangement joins TRBV6-1 to TRBJ2-3, with a weak D call TRBD1 (5 bases). V shed 0 bases and J shed 1 base, with 8 bases lying between them. CDR3 length: 15 amino acids. Looked up from germline, CDR1 is MNHNS and CDR2 is SASEGT. CDR3 nucleotide sequence: TGTGCCAGCAGTGAAGCGCTGACAGGCACAGATACGCAGTATTTT. Translated, it gives CASSEALTGTDTQYF.

This clonotype appeared a single time. The chain has TRBV5-5 and TRBJ1-6; the D gene is possibly TRBD1 (6 bases). Trimming took off 7 bases at V and 7 bases at J, with 15 bases between the two ends. CDR1 and CDR2 from the germline V gene are SGHKS and YYEKEE (reference sequence). The CDR3 sequence is 14 residues long. CDR3 sequence: CASLGGSQNSPLHF. CDR3 in DNA: TGTGCCAGCTTGGGGGGCAGTCAGAATTCACCCCTCCACTTT. Based on the CDR3 plus reference TRBV5-5 and TRBJ1-6, the full variable domain is DAGVTQSPTHLIKTRGQQVTLRCSPISGHKSVSWYQQVLGQGPQFIFQYYEKEERGRGNFPDRFSARQFPNYSSELNVNALLLGDSALYLCASLGGSQNSPLHFGNGTRLTVT.

This clonotype came up a few times. The chain uses TRBV29-1 and TRBJ2-3; TRBD1 matches 8 bases. The CDR3 loop spans 13 amino acids. CDR1 and CDR2 (germline): SQVTM, ANQGSEA. J was trimmed by 3 bases and V by 7 bases; bases with no gene match: 6. For the CDR3, the DNA is TGCAGCGCTCCGACAGGGGAGACAGATACGCAGTATTTT. Residues: CSAPTGETDTQYF.